The 10 T cell receptor beta chains given below trace back to one sample, sequenced in a study of shared clonotypes between healthy human individuals. Clones were sequenced by immunoSEQ multiplex PCR, and TCRdb holds only the in-frame ones, with some missing. The sample records about 2 million clones, approximately 94% being singletons. CD45RO-negative, CCR7-positively selected cells formed the naive CD8 fraction, excluding terminally differentiated effector memory CD45RA+ cells. Specimen: naive CD8+ T cells sorted from blood. The source is a man aged 18 to 29 in good health.

This rearrangement joins TRBV11-3 to TRBJ2-7; perhaps TRBD1 as D (6 bases). The CDR3 spans 13 residues. Per the germline V gene, CDR1 is SGHNT and CDR2 is YENEEA. V was cut by 7 bases and J by 1 base, with 11 bases left in between. The CDR3 bases are TGTGCCAGCACCTCCAGGGGATCCTACGAGCAGTACTTC. Residues: CASTSRGSYEQYF.

V usage is TRBV28 and J usage is TRBJ1-5; perhaps TRBD1 as D (5 bases). The V gene lost 7 bases and the J gene lost 0 bases, with 16 bases spanning the gap. The CDR3 extends over 16 amino acids. The germline CDR1 and CDR2 sequences are MDHEN and SYDVKM. In nucleotides, the CDR3 is TGTGCCAGCACCCTAGTGGGGGACTATAGCAATCAGCCCCAGCATTTT. As protein: CASTLVGDYSNQPQHF.

The chain uses TRBV27 and TRBJ2-1; 11 bases match TRBD2. V dropped 2 bases and J dropped 7; count of bases not matched to a gene: 4. The CDR3 extends over 15 amino acids. Germline loops: CDR1 MNHEY, CDR2 SMNVEV (reference sequence). The CDR3 nucleotides are TGTGCCAGCAGTTTAATAGCGGGAGGGGTAAATGAGCAGTTCTTC. It specifies CASSLIAGGVNEQFF.

The chain carries TRBV21-1 and TRBJ1-1; the table's D call of TRBD1 was not tested on the DNA. TRBV21-1 is a listed pseudogene. This CDR3 comprises 16 residues. The CDR3 here is CASSKNEARGRTEAFF. CDR3 coding DNA: TGTGCCAGCAGCAAAAATGAAGCCAGGGGGCGAACTGAAGCTTTCTTT.

This chain joins TRBV27 and TRBJ1-1; weak D call: TRBD1 (5 bases). CDR1 is MNHEY, CDR2 SMNVEV, per germline (reference sequence). V was shortened by 3 bases and J by 3 bases, with 11 bases between the two germline ends. The CDR3 contains 14 residues. CDR3 region: CASSLTQGYTEAFF. The CDR3 DNA reads TGTGCCAGCAGTTTGACCCAGGGTTACACTGAAGCTTTCTTT.

This rearrangement joins TRBV19 to TRBJ2-7; no firm D call. Trimming left V 6 bases short and J 4 bases short, with 13 bases between. The CDR3 extends over 13 amino acids. Germline-derived CDR1 and CDR2 are LNHDA and SQIVND (reference sequence). In DNA, the CDR3 is TGTGCCAGTAGCCCCGGGCCTGTATACGAGCAGTACTTC. As protein: CASSPGPVYEQYF.

This sequence joins TRBV6-6 and TRBJ2-1; D remains unclear. The V and J ends lost 8 bases and 3 bases respectively, with 11 bases between them. The CDR3 is 13 amino acids. CDR1 and CDR2 from the germline V gene are MNHNY and SVGAGI (reference sequence). The DNA for the CDR3 is TGTGCCAGCGTCGATTGGGGCTACAATGAGCAGTTCTTC. This translates into CASVDWGYNEQFF.

The genes are TRBV10-2 and TRBJ2-1; D is possibly TRBD2 (7 bases). V lost 4 bases to trimming and J lost 7 bases, with 20 bases between them. This CDR3 is 16 amino acids long. Germline V gives CDR1 WSHSY, CDR2 SAAADI. The CDR3 spells CASSVSAGASLNEQFF. CDR3 DNA: TGCGCCAGCAGTGTGAGTGCGGGGGCCAGCTTGAATGAGCAGTTCTTC.

Only one count was recorded for this clone. This chain connects TRBV27 to TRBJ1-2; perhaps TRBD1 as D (6 bases). Germline-derived CDR1 and CDR2 are MNHEY and SMNVEV (reference sequence). The CDR3 consists of 14 residues. Deletions cut 5 bases from V and 4 bases from J, with 14 bases between. The CDR3 DNA is TGTGCCAGCAGTGAGGGGGGCGTCGGCTATGGCTACACCTTC. Amino acid sequence: CASSEGGVGYGYTF.

Worth noting for this clone: Other DNA sequences in the same sample also yield this CDR3. The chain employs TRBV7-9 and TRBJ1-6; 9 nucleotides line up with TRBD1. CDR1 SEHNR and CDR2 FQNEAQ come from the germline V gene (reference sequence). The trim removed 3 bases at V and 10 bases at J, leaving 4 bases unmatched. The CDR3 length is 14 residues. The CDR3 sequence: CASSLGQGISPLHF. CDR3 nucleotide sequence: TGTGCCAGCAGCTTGGGACAGGGTATCTCACCCCTCCACTTT.